The next 20 T cell receptor beta chains were all read from a single sample in a study of blood T cells in healthy people across ages. Together with a sample-barcoded 5' primer, a J-beta primer mix was included in a second PCR lasting about 7 to 12 cycles. TCRdb re-called the 5' RACE reads through MiXCR, storing one row per CDR3 protein. The profile covers hundreds of thousands of distinct CDR3 sequences, with around 24% appearing a single time and just over 8.5% taken by the ten largest. These same records also appear under a second study, on T cells of mothers and their children.

The sample consisted of blood. The receptors derive from a boy aged 10-17 years in good health.

V usage is TRBV27 and J usage is TRBJ1-2; 8 bases agree with TRBD1. Germline trimming cut 6 bases from V and 7 bases from J; bases unmatched to any gene: 13. There are 15 residues in the CDR3. Germline CDR1 reads MNHEY; CDR2 reads SMNVEV (reference sequence). The CDR3 coding sequence is TGTGCCAGCAGGGAACAGGGGGTCTTTGGTTTTGGCTACACCTTC. It specifies CASREQGVFGFGYTF.

This clonotype has only a few counts. This chain links TRBV2 with TRBJ2-5; TRBD1 or TRBD2 may be the D gene (5 bases each). The CDR3 has 16 amino acids. V gave up 3 bases and J gave up 5 bases, with 19 bases separating them. Germline CDR1 is SNHLY and CDR2 is FYNNEI. The CDR3: CASSDPGAVQRETQYF. The CDR3 DNA reads TGTGCCAGCAGTGATCCCGGGGCGGTCCAAAGGGAGACCCAGTACTTC. Together with reference TRBV2 and TRBJ2-5, the CDR3 gives the full variable domain: EPEVTQTPSHQVTQMGQEVILRCVPISNHLYFYWYRQILGQKVEFLVSFYNNEISEKSEIFDDQFSVERPDGSNFTLKIRSTKLEDSAMYFCASSDPGAVQRETQYFGPGTRLLVL.

The chain carries TRBV12-3 or TRBV12-4 and TRBJ1-1; D remains ambiguous. The CDR3 sequence is 14 residues long. V was clipped by 4 bases and J by 2 bases, with 11 bases between them. CDR3: CASSSRGSNTEAFF. CDR3 coding DNA: TGTGCCAGCAGTTCACGAGGGAGCAACACTGAAGCTTTCTTT.

The V gene is TRBV6-6, the J gene TRBJ1-2, with 7 bases aligning to TRBD1. J was trimmed by 4 bases and V by 6 bases; bases with no gene match: 8. CDR1 and CDR2 from the germline V gene are MNHNY and SVGAGI (reference sequence). There are 14 residues in the CDR3. The CDR3 protein is CASSRGQEPYGYTF. The DNA for the CDR3 is TGTGCCAGCAGCCGAGGACAGGAACCCTATGGCTACACCTTC.

This chain uses TRBV20-1 with TRBJ2-5; D call uncertain. Germline-derived CDR1 and CDR2 are DFQATT and SNEGSKA (reference sequence). The CDR3 runs 12 residues. Trimming cost V 2 bases and J 5 bases, with 9 bases left between them. The CDR3 DNA sequence: TGCAGTGCTAGATATTCCGGGGAGACCCAGTACTTC. Protein: CSARYSGETQYF.

The table lists this clonotype with a few counts. This chain connects TRBV14 to TRBJ2-5, with D maybe TRBD2 (7 bases). The V gene's germline CDR1 is SGHDN and CDR2 FVKESK. The length of the CDR3 is 17 residues. V shed 0 bases and J shed 4 bases, with 18 bases lying between them. The CDR3 is CASSQDFLGGQGETQYF. The CDR3 DNA follows: TGTGCCAGCAGCCAAGATTTTCTCGGGGGGCAGGGAGAGACCCAGTACTTC.

The chain employs TRBV5-6 and TRBJ2-1, with D unresolved. Germline CDR1 and CDR2: SGHDT and YYEEEE. V was trimmed by 0 bases and J by 12 bases, leaving 16 bases between them. The CDR3 is made up of 14 amino acids. CDR3 in amino acids: CASSLAHRSDGQFF. The CDR3 DNA is TGTGCCAGCAGCTTGGCCCACCGATCGGACGGGCAGTTCTTC.

The rearrangement links TRBV28 to TRBJ2-5, with D possibly being TRBD2 (6 bases). The DNA end lines up better with TRBJ2-1; the J call may be wrong. Germline CDR1 is MDHEN and CDR2 is SYDVKM. This CDR3 comprises 12 residues. In DNA, the CDR3 is TGTGCCAGCACCCTAGGAGGGTATGAGCAGTTCTTC. It encodes CASTLGGYEQFF.

This clonotype appeared a few times. The J gene is TRBJ1-1, the V gene TRBV5-1, with D possibly matching TRBD1 (6 bases). Germline V gene sequence: CDR1 SGHRS, CDR2 YFSETQ. Trimming left V 1 base short and J 3 bases short, with 16 bases between. This CDR3 has 16 amino acids. In DNA form, the CDR3 reads TGCGCCAGCAGCTTGAGGGGGGCCGCCGGGGACACTGAAGCTTTCTTT. Protein: CASSLRGAAGDTEAFF.

The V call is TRBV21-1, the J call TRBJ2-5; the table's D call TRBD1 went unverified against the DNA. TRBV21-1 is termed a pseudogene. The CDR3 is made up of 15 amino acids. CDR3 nucleotides: TGTGCCATCCCGTTAAGGAGGACAGGGATAGAGACCCAGTACTTC. Amino acids: CAIPLRRTGIETQYF.

The V call is TRBV27, the J call TRBJ1-5, with 11 bases fitting TRBD1. This CDR3 contains 15 residues. Germline V gene data show CDR1 as MNHEY and CDR2 as SMNVEV (reference sequence). J lost 9 bases, V lost 5 bases, and 9 bases had no gene match. The CDR3 DNA sequence: TGTGCCAGCAGTCCAACCGGGACAGGGGGTTGGCCCCAGCATTTT. Encoded protein: CASSPTGTGGWPQHF.

The chain recombines TRBV7-8 with TRBJ2-3; 12 nucleotides align to TRBD2. Germline V CDR1 and CDR2: SGHVS, FQNEAQ. Germline trimming cut 8 bases from V and 2 bases from J; bases unmatched to any gene: 5. This CDR3 has 15 amino acids. The CDR3 loop is CASGGLAGPTDTQYF. The CDR3 DNA follows: TGTGCCAGCGGAGGACTAGCGGGACCCACAGATACGCAGTATTTT.

This chain links TRBV14 with TRBJ2-1; TRBD2 matches at 10 bases. The V segment lost 0 bases and the J segment 0 bases; nucleotides outside the gene matches: 8. CDR3 size: 19 residues. Germline V gives CDR1 SGHDN, CDR2 FVKESK. CDR3 nucleotides: TGTGCCAGCAGCCAAGATAGGTTGGCTAGCGGGAGCTCCTACAATGAGCAGTTCTTC. Residues: CASSQDRLASGSSYNEQFF. Combining the CDR3 with reference TRBV14 and TRBJ2-1 gives the whole variable domain EAGVTQFPSHSVIEKGQTVTLRCDPISGHDNLYWYRRVMGKEIKFLLHFVKESKQDESGMPNNRFLAERTGGTYSTLKVQPAELEDSGVYFCASSQDRLASGSSYNEQFFGPGTRLTVL.

This clonotype was counted a few times. The genes are TRBV7-9 and TRBJ1-4, with D unresolved. The CDR3 totals 15 residues. Trimming left V 2 bases short and J 8 bases short, with 15 bases between. Looked up from germline, CDR1 is SEHNR and CDR2 is FQNEAQ (reference sequence). CDR3 in amino acids: CASSLRSGDGEKLFF. DNA for the CDR3: TGTGCCAGCAGCTTACGGTCCGGGGATGGGGAAAAACTGTTTTTT.

This clonotype has just a few counts. The genes are TRBV6-5 and TRBJ1-6; D may be TRBD1 (5 bases). CDR1 is MNHEY and CDR2 is SVGAGI in the germline V gene. CDR3 length: 13 residues. V was clipped by 6 bases and J by 7 bases, with 10 bases between them. CDR3 residues: CASRGRENSPLHF. The CDR3 DNA sequence: TGTGCCAGCAGGGGACGGGAGAATTCACCCCTCCACTTT.

The J gene is TRBJ2-3, the V gene TRBV7-9, with D perhaps given as TRBD1 or TRBD2 (5 bases each). This CDR3 has 16 residues. The V end was cut by 5 bases, the J end by 5 bases, with 20 bases between. Germline assignment: CDR1 SEHNR and CDR2 FQNEAQ (reference sequence). CDR3 in DNA: TGTGCCAGCAGCGCACGGGACGGACGATCCATAGATACGCAGTATTTT. This translates into CASSARDGRSIDTQYF.

This clonotype was counted only a few times. The rearrangement joins TRBV29-1 to TRBJ2-3; 7 bases line up with TRBD2. Losses at the gene ends were 7 bases for V and 1 base for J; bases not matched to a gene: 11. Germline V lookup: CDR1 SQVTM, CDR2 ANQGSEA. CDR3 size: 15 residues. The CDR3 region has the DNA TGCAGCGCCAAAAGGGCTAGCGGACGCACAGATACGCAGTATTTT. Translation: CSAKRASGRTDTQYF.

Note on this clonotype: The junction shows a germline mismatch at one end, possibly a read error. The chain couples TRBV7-2 to TRBJ2-7, with 9 bases matching TRBD1. CDR1 and CDR2 (germline): SGHTA, FQGNSA. This CDR3 has 13 residues. DNA of the CDR3: TGTGCCAGCAGCTTGACAGGGGGGGACGAGCGGTACTTC. Translating it yields CASSLTGGDERYF.

This clonotype has a handful of counts. The chain joins TRBV4-3 to TRBJ2-7, with 8 nucleotides matching TRBD1. The V segment lost 0 bases and the J segment 1 base; nucleotides outside the gene matches: 14. Germline CDR1 and CDR2: LGHNA and YSLEER. The CDR3 is 19 amino acids. The DNA of the CDR3 is TGCGCCAGCAGCCAAGAGTTCATCGGGGAAACAGGGGGGTCCTACGAGCAGTACTTC. It codes for CASSQEFIGETGGSYEQYF.

The CDR3: CSVVWGAGNTIYF. The CDR3 DNA is TGCAGCGTTGTTTGGGGGGCTGGAAACACCATATATTTT. The gene calls are TRBV29-1 and TRBJ1-3; D possibly corresponds to TRBD1 (5 bases). Trimming stripped 4 bases from V and 2 bases from J, with 9 bases between. The CDR3 has 13 amino acids. Germline lookup yields CDR1 SQVTM and CDR2 ANQGSEA.